This passage covers 14 T cell receptor beta chains from one sample sequenced in a study of T cells in localized non-small cell lung cancer. Sequencing used immunoSEQ multiplex PCR; TCRdb keeps in-frame clones, though not all of them. The repertoire has 20,000 to 30,000 clones, 82% of them found once; the top ten carry about 3.8%. The sequences come from peripheral blood, collected before any cancer treatment. The receptor set was obtained from a woman aged 35-75 years with stage I lung adenocarcinoma.

V gene TRBV5-4 combines with J gene TRBJ1-2; the D gene is possibly TRBD1 (6 bases). Germline CDR1 and CDR2: SGHNT and YYREEE (reference sequence). The V end was cut by 4 bases, the J end by 8 bases, with 18 bases between. This CDR3 has 14 residues. CDR3 in amino acids: CASSPSSGARGYTF. CDR3 nucleotide sequence: TGTGCCAGCAGCCCTTCCTCGGGGGCGCGGGGCTACACCTTC. The whole variable domain, remainder taken from reference TRBV5-4 and TRBJ1-2, is ETGVTQSPTHLIKTRGQQVTLRCSSQSGHNTVSWYQQALGQGPQFIFQYYREEENGRGNFPPRFSGLQFPNYSSELNVNALELDDSALYLCASSPSSGARGYTFGSGTRLTVV.

The J gene is TRBJ1-1, the V gene TRBV7-3; no reliable D call. The CDR3 is made up of 15 amino acids. CDR1 SGHTA and CDR2 FQGTGA come from the germline V gene. V gave up 8 bases and J gave up 2 bases, with 18 bases separating them. The CDR3 DNA reads TGTGCCAGCTCGACCCAAGGAGGGAGAAACACTGAAGCTTTCTTT. This codes for CASSTQGGRNTEAFF.

This chain joins TRBV18 and TRBJ1-1, with D unclear. This CDR3 region has 11 residues. V gave up 2 bases and J gave up 11 bases, with 9 bases separating them. Germline values: CDR1 KGHSH, CDR2 LQKENI. CDR3 nucleotides: TGTGCCAGCTCACCAGGGGATCGCGCTTTCTTT. Translation gives CASSPGDRAFF.

This chain connects TRBV5-1 to TRBJ1-1, with D maybe TRBD1 (6 bases). This CDR3 is 16 amino acids long. The V gene lost 0 bases and the J gene lost 0 bases, with 12 bases spanning the gap. Germline loops: CDR1 SGHRS, CDR2 YFSETQ. The CDR3 loop is CASSLGPGHVNTEAFF. CDR3 coding DNA: TGCGCCAGCAGCTTGGGACCGGGACACGTGAACACTGAAGCTTTCTTT.

The chain employs TRBV5-1 and TRBJ2-7, with 9 bases fitting TRBD2. Germline-derived CDR1 and CDR2 are SGHRS and YFSETQ. The V and J ends lost 2 bases and 2 bases, in that order; junction bases with no gene match: 2. CDR3 length equals 14 residues. The chain's CDR3 is CASSFGGGAYEQYF. The CDR3 nucleotides read TGCGCCAGCAGCTTCGGCGGGGGGGCCTACGAGCAGTACTTC.

This chain uses TRBV28 with TRBJ2-5; D possibly uses TRBD1 or TRBD2 (6 bases each). This CDR3 region has 16 residues. CDR1 and CDR2 from the germline V gene are MDHEN and SYDVKM. V lost 8 bases, J lost 4 bases, and 23 bases lay in between. The CDR3 here is CASSMGGWSSIETQYF. The CDR3 coding sequence is TGTGCCAGCTCCATGGGGGGCTGGAGCTCCATAGAGACCCAGTACTTC.

The chain employs TRBV19 and TRBJ2-6; possible D gene TRBD1, 6 bases. The length of the CDR3 is 18 residues. The germline gives CDR1 LNHDA, CDR2 SQIVND (reference sequence). V lost 7 bases, J lost 0 bases, and 19 bases lay in between. The CDR3 is CASTPGAPGDSGANVLTF. The CDR3 coding sequence is TGTGCCAGTACCCCAGGGGCTCCAGGGGACTCTGGGGCCAACGTCCTGACTTTC.

This clone has just a few counts. V is TRBV4-1 and J is TRBJ1-2, with D possibly TRBD1 on 5 matching bases. The CDR3 has 16 amino acids. The germline V gene encodes CDR1 MGHRA and CDR2 YSYEKL. V lost 3 bases and J lost 8, with 22 bases in between. The CDR3 DNA follows: TGCGCCAGCAGCCAGAGGGGTGGGAGGGAGATACAGGGCTACACCTTC. The encoded protein is CASSQRGGREIQGYTF.

The gene calls are TRBV7-2 and TRBJ1-4; D possibly corresponds to TRBD1 (6 bases). The V and J ends lost 3 bases and 5 bases respectively, with 16 bases between them. CDR1 and CDR2 from the germline V gene are SGHTA and FQGNSA. The CDR3 runs to 16 residues. The CDR3 DNA follows: TGTGCCAGCAGCTTCGAACCCCAGGGGATAAATGAAAAACTGTTTTTT. Amino acid sequence: CASSFEPQGINEKLFF. Full variable domain (missing parts from reference TRBV7-2 and TRBJ1-4): GAGVSQSPSNKVTEKGKDVELRCDPISGHTALYWYRQSLGQGLEFLIYFQGNSAPDKSGLPSDRFSAERTGGSVSTLTIQRTQQEDSAVYLCASSFEPQGINEKLFFGSGTQLSVL.

The chain combines TRBV4-3 with TRBJ1-4; D unresolved. V lost 3 bases and J lost 6, with 14 bases in between. Germline V gives CDR1 LGHNA, CDR2 YSLEER. The CDR3 contains 15 residues. The CDR3 DNA is TGCGCCAGCAGCCAGTCGGACGGCGGGGATGAAAAACTGTTTTTT. Amino acids: CASSQSDGGDEKLFF.

V and J are TRBV5-4 and TRBJ2-1, with D perhaps being TRBD1 or TRBD2 (6 bases each). CDR3 length equals 15 residues. V lost 2 bases to trimming and J lost 5 bases, with 14 bases between them. The germline V gene encodes CDR1 SGHNT and CDR2 YYREEE (reference sequence). DNA for the CDR3: TGTGCCAGCAGCTTAAGAGGGGGGCCCCACAATGAGCAGTTCTTC. Protein: CASSLRGGPHNEQFF.

The rearrangement uses TRBV4-3 and TRBJ2-1, with D perhaps matching TRBD1 (5 bases). The CDR3 runs to 17 residues. V was clipped by 9 bases and J by 6 bases, with 27 bases between them. In germline, CDR1 is LGHNA, CDR2 YSLEER. In DNA form, the CDR3 reads TGCGCCAGTACCCCTCGACGATGGGGCGGATTTGGCAATGAGCAGTTCTTC. Its protein product is CASTPRRWGGFGNEQFF.

The chain links TRBV5-4 to TRBJ2-2; a possible D gene is TRBD2 (5 bases). Germline V gives CDR1 SGHNT, CDR2 YYREEE (reference sequence). This CDR3 is built from 15 residues. V dropped 4 bases and J dropped 2 bases, with 12 bases sitting between them. CDR3 in amino acids: CASSVASYNTGELFF. CDR3 coding DNA: TGTGCCAGCAGCGTTGCTAGCTATAACACCGGGGAGCTGTTTTTT.

This clone was observed a few times. The chain recombines TRBV7-8 with TRBJ1-3; perhaps TRBD1 as D (6 bases). V was shortened by 5 bases and J by 0 bases, with 14 bases between the two germline ends. Germline loops: CDR1 SGHVS, CDR2 FQNEAQ. The CDR3 spans 16 residues. The DNA of the CDR3 is TGTGCCAGCAGCCAAGGGGGGTGGGCCTCTGGAAACACCATATATTTT. It translates to CASSQGGWASGNTIYF.